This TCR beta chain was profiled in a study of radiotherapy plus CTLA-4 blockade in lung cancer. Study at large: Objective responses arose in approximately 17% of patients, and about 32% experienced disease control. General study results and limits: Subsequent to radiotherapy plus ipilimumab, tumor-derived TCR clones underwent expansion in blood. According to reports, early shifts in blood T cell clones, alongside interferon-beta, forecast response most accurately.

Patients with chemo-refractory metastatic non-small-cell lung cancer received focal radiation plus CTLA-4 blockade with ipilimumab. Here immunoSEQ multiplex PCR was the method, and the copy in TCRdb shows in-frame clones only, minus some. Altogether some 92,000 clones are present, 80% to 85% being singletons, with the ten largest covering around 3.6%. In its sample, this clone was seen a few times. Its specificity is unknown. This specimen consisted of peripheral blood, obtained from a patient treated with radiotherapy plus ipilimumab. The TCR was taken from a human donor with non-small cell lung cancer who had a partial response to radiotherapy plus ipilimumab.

The CDR3 reads CASSIGLYNEQFF. The CDR3 coding sequence is TGTGCCAGTAGTATAGGGCTTTACAATGAGCAGTTCTTC. This chain connects TRBV19 to TRBJ2-1; D not certain. Trimming shortened V by 1 base and J by 4 bases, and 5 bases separated the two germline ends. Germline V CDR1 and CDR2: LNHDA, SQIVND (reference sequence). This CDR3 is built from 13 residues.